This T cell receptor beta chain was recovered during a study of T cells after yellow fever vaccination. Trimming stripped 4 bases from V and 14 bases from J, with 21 bases between. Germline CDR1 MNHEY, CDR2 SVGAGI. This CDR3 has 14 amino acids. The 5'RACE template-switching step produced TCR cDNA and added a universal primer site and UMIs. A single record per CDR3 protein comes from TCRdb applying MiXCR to the 5' RACE reads. The table includes 300,000 or so distinct CDR3 sequences, 10% to 15% detected once. The chain employs TRBV6-5 and TRBJ2-1; D is possibly TRBD2 (5 bases). The sequence came from a man under 40 who received the YFV17D yellow fever vaccine. This material consisted of CD4+ T cells sorted from PBMCs, taken 45 days after the yellow fever booster vaccination. The CDR3 loop is CASSSVGREGSKFF. The CDR3, as DNA: TGTGCCAGCAGTTCCGTCGGACGCGAGGGTAGCAAGTTCTTC.